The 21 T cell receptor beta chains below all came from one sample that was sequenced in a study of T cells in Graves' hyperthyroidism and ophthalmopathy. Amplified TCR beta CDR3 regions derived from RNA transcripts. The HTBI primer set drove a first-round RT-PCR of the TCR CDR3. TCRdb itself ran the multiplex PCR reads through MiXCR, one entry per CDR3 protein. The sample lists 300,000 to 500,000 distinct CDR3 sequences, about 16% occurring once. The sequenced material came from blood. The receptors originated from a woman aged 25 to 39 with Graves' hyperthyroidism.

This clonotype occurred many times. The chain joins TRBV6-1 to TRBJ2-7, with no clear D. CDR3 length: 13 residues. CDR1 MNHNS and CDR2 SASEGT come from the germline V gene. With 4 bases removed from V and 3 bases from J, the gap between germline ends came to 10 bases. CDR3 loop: CASSASDGYEQYF. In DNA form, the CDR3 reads TGTGCCAGCAGTGCCTCGGACGGCTACGAGCAGTACTTC.

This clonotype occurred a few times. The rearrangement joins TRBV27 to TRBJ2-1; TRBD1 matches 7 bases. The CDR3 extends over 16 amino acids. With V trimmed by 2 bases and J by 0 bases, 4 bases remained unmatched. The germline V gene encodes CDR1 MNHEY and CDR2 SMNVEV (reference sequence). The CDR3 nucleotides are TGTGCCAGCAGTTTAAGGGGGCCGAGCTCCTACAATGAGCAGTTCTTC. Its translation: CASSLRGPSSYNEQFF.

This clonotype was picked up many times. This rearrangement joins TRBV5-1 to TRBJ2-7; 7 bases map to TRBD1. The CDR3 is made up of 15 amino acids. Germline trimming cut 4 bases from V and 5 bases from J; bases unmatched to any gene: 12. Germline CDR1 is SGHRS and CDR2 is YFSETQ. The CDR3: CASSPRIGTDNEQYF. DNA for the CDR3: TGCGCCAGCAGCCCGAGAATCGGGACAGACAACGAGCAGTACTTC.

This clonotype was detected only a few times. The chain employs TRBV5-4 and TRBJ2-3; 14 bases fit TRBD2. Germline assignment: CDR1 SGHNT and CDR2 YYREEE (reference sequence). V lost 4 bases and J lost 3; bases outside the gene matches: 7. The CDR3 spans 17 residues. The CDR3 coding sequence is TGTGCCAGCAGCCGGGGACTAGCGGGAGCTTTGACAGATACGCAGTATTTT. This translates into CASSRGLAGALTDTQYF.

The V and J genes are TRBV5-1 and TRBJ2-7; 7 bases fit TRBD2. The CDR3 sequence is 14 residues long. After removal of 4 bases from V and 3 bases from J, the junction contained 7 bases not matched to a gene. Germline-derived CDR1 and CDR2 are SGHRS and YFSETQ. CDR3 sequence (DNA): TGCGCCAGCAGCAAGGACCCGGGGGGCTACGAGCAGTACTTC. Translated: CASSKDPGGYEQYF.

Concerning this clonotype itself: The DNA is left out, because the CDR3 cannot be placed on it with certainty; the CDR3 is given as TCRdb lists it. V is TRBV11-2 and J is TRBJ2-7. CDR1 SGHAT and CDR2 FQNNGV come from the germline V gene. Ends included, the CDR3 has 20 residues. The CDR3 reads CASSFYICSAISEGPYEQYF.

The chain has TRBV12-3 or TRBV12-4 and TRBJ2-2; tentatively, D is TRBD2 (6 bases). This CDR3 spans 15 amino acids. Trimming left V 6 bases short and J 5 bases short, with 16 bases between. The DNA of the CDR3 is TGTGCCAGCAGCCAACCGGGCGGGGTTACCGGGGAGCTGTTTTTT. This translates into CASSQPGGVTGELFF.

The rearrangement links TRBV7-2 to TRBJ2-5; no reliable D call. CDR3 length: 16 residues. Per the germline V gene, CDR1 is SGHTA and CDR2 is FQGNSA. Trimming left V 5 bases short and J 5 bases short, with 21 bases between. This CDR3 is CASSPLVPGPSETQYF. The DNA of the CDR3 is TGTGCCAGCAGCCCGCTTGTGCCGGGTCCCTCGGAGACCCAGTACTTC.

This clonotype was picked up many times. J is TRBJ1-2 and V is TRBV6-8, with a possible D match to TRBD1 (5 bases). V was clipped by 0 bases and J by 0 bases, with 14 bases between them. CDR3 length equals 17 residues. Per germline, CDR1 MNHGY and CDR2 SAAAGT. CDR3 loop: CASSYSNGAGTNYGYTF. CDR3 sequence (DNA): TGTGCCAGCAGTTACTCGAATGGGGCAGGGACTAACTATGGCTACACCTTC.

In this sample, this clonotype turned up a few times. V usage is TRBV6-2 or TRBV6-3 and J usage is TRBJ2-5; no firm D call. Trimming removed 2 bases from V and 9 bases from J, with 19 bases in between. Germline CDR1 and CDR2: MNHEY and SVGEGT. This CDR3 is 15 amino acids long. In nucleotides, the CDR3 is TGTGCCAGCAGTTACGAACGAGTCAGCAAGAGACCCCAGTACTTC. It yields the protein CASSYERVSKRPQYF.

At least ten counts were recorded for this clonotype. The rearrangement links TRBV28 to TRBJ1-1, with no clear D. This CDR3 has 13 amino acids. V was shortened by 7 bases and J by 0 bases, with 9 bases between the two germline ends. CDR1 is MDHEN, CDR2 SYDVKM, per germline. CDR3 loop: CASIRGMNTEAFF. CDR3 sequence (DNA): TGTGCCAGCATTCGGGGAATGAACACTGAAGCTTTCTTT.

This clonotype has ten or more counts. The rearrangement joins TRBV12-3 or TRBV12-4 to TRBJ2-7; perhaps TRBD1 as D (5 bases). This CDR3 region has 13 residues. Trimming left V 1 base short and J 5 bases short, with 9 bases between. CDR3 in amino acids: CASSLGTIHEQYF. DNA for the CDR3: TGTGCCAGCAGTTTAGGGACAATCCACGAGCAGTACTTC.

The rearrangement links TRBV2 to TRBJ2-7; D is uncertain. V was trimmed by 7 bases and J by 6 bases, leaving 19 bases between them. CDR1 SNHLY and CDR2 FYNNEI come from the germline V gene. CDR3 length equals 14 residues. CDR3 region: CASTLGYSNTEQYF. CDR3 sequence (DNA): TGTGCCAGCACTTTGGGCTACTCCAATACCGAGCAGTACTTC.

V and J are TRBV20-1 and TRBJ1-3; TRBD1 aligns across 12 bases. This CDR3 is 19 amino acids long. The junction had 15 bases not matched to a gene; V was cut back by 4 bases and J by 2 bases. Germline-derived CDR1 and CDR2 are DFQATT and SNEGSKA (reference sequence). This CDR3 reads CSATRPGQGARAAGNTIYF. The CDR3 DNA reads TGCAGTGCTACCCGACCGGGACAGGGGGCTAGGGCGGCTGGAAACACCATATATTTT.

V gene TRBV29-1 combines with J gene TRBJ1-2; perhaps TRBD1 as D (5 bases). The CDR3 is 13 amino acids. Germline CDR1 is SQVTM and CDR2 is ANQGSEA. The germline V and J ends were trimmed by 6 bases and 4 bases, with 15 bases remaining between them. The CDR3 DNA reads TGCAGCGTGGGGGGGAGGGATGGCTATGGCTACACCTTC. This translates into CSVGGRDGYGYTF. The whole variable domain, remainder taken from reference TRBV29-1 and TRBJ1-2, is SAVISQKPSRDICQRGTSLTIQCQVDSQVTMMFWYRQQPGQSLTLIATANQGSEATYESGFVIDKFPISRPNLTFSTLTVSNMSPEDSSIYLCSVGGRDGYGYTFGSGTRLTVV.

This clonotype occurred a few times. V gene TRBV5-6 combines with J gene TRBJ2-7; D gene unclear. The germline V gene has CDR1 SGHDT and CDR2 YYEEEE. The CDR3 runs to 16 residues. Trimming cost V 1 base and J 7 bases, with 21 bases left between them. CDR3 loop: CASSLYRMRPPAEQYF. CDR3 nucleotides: TGTGCCAGCAGCTTGTATCGTATGCGTCCTCCGGCGGAGCAGTACTTC.

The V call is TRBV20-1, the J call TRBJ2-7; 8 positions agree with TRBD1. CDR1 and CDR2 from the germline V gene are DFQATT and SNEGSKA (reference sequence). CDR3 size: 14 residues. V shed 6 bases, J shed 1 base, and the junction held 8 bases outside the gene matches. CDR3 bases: TGCAGTGCCCGAAGGACAGGGCTGTCCTACGAGCAGTACTTC. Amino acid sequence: CSARRTGLSYEQYF.

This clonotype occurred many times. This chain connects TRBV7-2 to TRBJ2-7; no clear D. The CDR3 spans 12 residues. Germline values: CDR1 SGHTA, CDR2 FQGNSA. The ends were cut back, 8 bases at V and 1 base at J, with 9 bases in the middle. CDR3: CASGRSSYEQYF. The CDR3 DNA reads TGTGCCAGCGGTCGGAGTTCCTACGAGCAGTACTTC.

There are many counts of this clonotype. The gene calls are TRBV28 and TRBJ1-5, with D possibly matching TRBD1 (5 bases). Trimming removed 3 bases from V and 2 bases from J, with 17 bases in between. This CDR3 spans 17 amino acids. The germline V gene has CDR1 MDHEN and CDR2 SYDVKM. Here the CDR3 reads CASSLGQGLRGNQPQHF. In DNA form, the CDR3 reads TGTGCCAGCAGTTTGGGGCAGGGTTTGCGAGGCAATCAGCCCCAGCATTTT.

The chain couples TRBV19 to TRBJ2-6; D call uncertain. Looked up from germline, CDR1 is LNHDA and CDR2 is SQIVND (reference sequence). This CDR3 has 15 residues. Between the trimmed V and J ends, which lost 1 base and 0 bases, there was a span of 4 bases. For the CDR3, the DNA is TGTGCCAGTAGTATAGGTTACTCTGGGGCCAACGTCCTGACTTTC. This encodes CASSIGYSGANVLTF. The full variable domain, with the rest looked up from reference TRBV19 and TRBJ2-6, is DGGITQSPKYLFRKEGQNVTLSCEQNLNHDAMYWYRQDPGQGLRLIYYSQIVNDFQKGDIAEGYSVSREKKESFPLTVTSAQKNPTAFYLCASSIGYSGANVLTFGAGSRLTVL.

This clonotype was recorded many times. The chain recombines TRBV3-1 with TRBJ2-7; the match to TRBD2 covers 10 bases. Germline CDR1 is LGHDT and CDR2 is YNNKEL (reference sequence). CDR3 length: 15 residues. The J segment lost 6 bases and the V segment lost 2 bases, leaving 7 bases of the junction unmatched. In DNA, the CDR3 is TGTGCCAGCAGCCAACGTCTAGCGGGAGTGCGCGAGCAGTACTTC. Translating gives CASSQRLAGVREQYF.